This entry lists 26 T cell receptor beta chains sequenced from one sample in a study of blood T cell repertoires in COVID-19. The data were produced by immunoSEQ multiplex PCR, yet TCRdb's version contains in-frame clones alone and is incomplete. The sample lists over 130,000 clones; approximately 83% were seen once. The sequenced sample was peripheral blood. The source of these receptors is a woman aged 55-75 years with acute or convalescent COVID-19.

This clone was picked up a small number of times. This rearrangement joins TRBV28 to TRBJ2-1; 8 nucleotides match TRBD2. Germline V lookup: CDR1 MDHEN, CDR2 SYDVKM. The junction had 26 bases not matched to a gene; V was cut back by 6 bases and J by 4 bases. The CDR3 runs 21 residues. CDR3 coding DNA: TGTGCCAGCAGCACGGATGGGGGCATGGGGAGAAAGGGACTAGTATACAATGAGCAGTTCTTC. Protein sequence: CASSTDGGMGRKGLVYNEQFF.

The V call is TRBV18, the J call TRBJ2-1; D remains unclear. The CDR3 has 13 amino acids. CDR1 and CDR2 (germline): KGHSH, LQKENI. V lost 2 bases and J 9 bases, leaving 11 bases between the germline ends. The CDR3, as DNA: TGTGCCAGCTCACCATCCCCGGTGAGTGAGCAGTTCTTC. Amino acid sequence: CASSPSPVSEQFF.

The rearrangement joins TRBV11-2 to TRBJ1-6; D ambiguous. V dropped 6 bases and J dropped 7 bases, with 7 bases sitting between them. The CDR3 runs to 12 residues. CDR1 and CDR2 (germline): SGHAT, FQNNGV. CDR3 in amino acids: CASRGGNSPLHF. The CDR3 DNA follows: TGTGCCAGCAGGGGAGGGAATTCACCCCTCCACTTT. The full variable domain, rest sourced from reference TRBV11-2 and TRBJ1-6, is EAGVAQSPRYKIIEKRQSVAFWCNPISGHATLYWYQQILGQGPKLLIQFQNNGVVDDSQLPKDRFSAERLKGVDSTLKIQPAKLEDSAVYLCASRGGNSPLHFGNGTRLTVT.

This clone was seen a single time. The chain uses TRBV2 and TRBJ2-1; D perhaps matches TRBD1 (5 bases). The CDR3 length is 21 residues. Germline-derived CDR1 and CDR2 are SNHLY and FYNNEI. Trimming took 4 bases from V and 4 from J, leaving 32 bases between them. CDR3 bases: TGTGCCAGCAGTGTCGGGTATAGGGTGGCTCAGGGTGGGCGTGGGTACAATGAGCAGTTCTTC. Translated, it gives CASSVGYRVAQGGRGYNEQFF. Based on the CDR3 plus reference TRBV2 and TRBJ2-1, the full variable domain is EPEVTQTPSHQVTQMGQEVILRCVPISNHLYFYWYRQILGQKVEFLVSFYNNEISEKSEIFDDQFSVERPDGSNFTLKIRSTKLEDSAMYFCASSVGYRVAQGGRGYNEQFFGPGTRLTVL.

The chain recombines TRBV15 with TRBJ1-6; TRBD1 agrees at 7 bases. Germline V CDR1 and CDR2: LNHNV, YYDKDF (reference sequence). The CDR3 is 12 residues long. The V gene end was trimmed by 6 bases and the J gene end by 16 bases; junction bases not matched to a gene: 9. CDR3 residues: CATRGQSLRLHF. Here the CDR3 DNA reads TGTGCCACCAGGGGACAGTCTCTTCGGCTCCACTTT.

The rearrangement joins TRBV30 to TRBJ1-2; 7 nucleotides align to TRBD1. The CDR3 totals 14 residues. Germline CDR1 and CDR2: GTSNPN and SVGIG (reference sequence). V shed 3 bases, J shed 5 bases, and the junction held 9 bases outside the gene matches. This chain's CDR3 is CAWSRRQGVYGYTF. The CDR3, as DNA: TGTGCCTGGAGCAGAAGACAGGGTGTTTATGGCTACACCTTC.

This chain links TRBV6-4 with TRBJ2-1; D perhaps matches TRBD2 (7 bases). Germline V CDR1 and CDR2: MRHNA, SNTAGT. This CDR3 is built from 19 residues. Between the trimmed V and J ends, which lost 5 bases and 1 base, there was a span of 24 bases. The CDR3, as DNA: TGTGCCAGCAGTCTTCTGAGCGGGACAATGAAAGCATCCTACAATGAGCAGTTCTTC. Translating it yields CASSLLSGTMKASYNEQFF.

The V and J genes are TRBV9 and TRBJ2-3; D may be TRBD2 (6 bases). Trimming left V 0 bases short and J 2 bases short, with 16 bases between. This CDR3 region has 17 residues. Germline V gene lookup returns CDR1 SGDLS and CDR2 YYNGEE. This CDR3 is CASSVARWRGLTDTQYF. The CDR3 DNA sequence: TGTGCCAGCAGCGTAGCGAGGTGGCGGGGACTCACAGATACGCAGTATTTT.

V gene TRBV7-2 combines with J gene TRBJ1-3, with D possibly matching TRBD1 (6 bases). The V end lost 5 bases, the J end lost 4 bases, and 12 bases lay between the germline ends. CDR1 is SGHTA and CDR2 is FQGNSA in the germline V gene. The length of the CDR3 is 14 residues. The CDR3 sequence: CASSQNRVGNTIYF. CDR3 in DNA: TGTGCCAGCAGCCAAAACAGGGTCGGAAACACCATATATTTT.

This clone appeared a single time. This chain joins TRBV4-3 and TRBJ2-1, with 8 bases fitting TRBD2. The germline V gene has CDR1 LGHNA and CDR2 YSLEER. The CDR3 extends over 17 amino acids. Trimming at V came to 3 bases and at J to 0 bases, leaving 7 bases not matched to a gene. The CDR3 region has the DNA TGCGCCAGCAGCCAGGGAAGCGGGAGCCACTCCTACAATGAGCAGTTCTTC. Translation: CASSQGSGSHSYNEQFF.

This clone was counted once. The V and J genes are TRBV27 and TRBJ1-2; 12 bases fit TRBD1. After removal of 6 bases from V and 6 bases from J, the junction contained 5 bases not matched to a gene. CDR3 length: 14 residues. CDR1 is MNHEY and CDR2 is SMNVEV in the germline V gene (reference sequence). The CDR3 DNA follows: TGTGCCAGCAGGGGACAGGGGGCATATAATGGCTACACCTTC. Protein product: CASRGQGAYNGYTF.

The gene calls are TRBV27 and TRBJ1-5, with TRBD1 matching over 12 bases. Germline CDR1 reads MNHEY; CDR2 reads SMNVEV (reference sequence). The CDR3 totals 20 residues. Losses at the gene ends were 6 bases for V and 1 base for J; bases not matched to a gene: 16. The CDR3: CASRKSVGTGGPRSNQPQHF. The CDR3 DNA sequence: TGTGCCAGCAGAAAATCTGTCGGGACAGGGGGCCCGAGGAGCAATCAGCCCCAGCATTTT.

The rearrangement joins TRBV2 to TRBJ1-1; 7 nucleotides align to TRBD1. Losses at the gene ends were 4 bases for V and 5 bases for J; bases not matched to a gene: 4. The CDR3 totals 13 residues. Per the germline V gene, CDR1 is SNHLY and CDR2 is FYNNEI. The CDR3 coding sequence is TGTGCCAGCAGTGGAACACAGGGGACTGAAGCTTTCTTT. This translates into CASSGTQGTEAFF.

The rearrangement uses TRBV4-2 and TRBJ1-2; 7 bases align to TRBD1. V shed 2 bases and J 3 bases; nucleotides not matched to a gene: 3. The germline V gene has CDR1 LGHNA and CDR2 YNFKEQ. This CDR3 has 14 residues. The CDR3 DNA sequence: TGTGCCAGCAGCCAATCCGACAGGGACTATGGCTACACCTTC. This gives the protein CASSQSDRDYGYTF.

V and J are TRBV2 and TRBJ1-2; 8 nucleotides match TRBD1. CDR1 is SNHLY, CDR2 FYNNEI, per germline. Trimming cost V 9 bases and J 12 bases; bases outside gene matches: 15. The CDR3 contains 13 residues. The CDR3 region is CASGTGAKGVNTF. The CDR3 bases are TGTGCCAGTGGGACAGGAGCTAAGGGAGTTAACACCTTC. The complete variable domain, with remaining parts taken from reference TRBV2 and TRBJ1-2, reads EPEVTQTPSHQVTQMGQEVILRCVPISNHLYFYWYRQILGQKVEFLVSFYNNEISEKSEIFDDQFSVERPDGSNFTLKIRSTKLEDSAMYFCASGTGAKGVNTFGSGTRLTVV.

The CDR3 region is CASSRGGLANNEQFF. In nucleotides, the CDR3 is TGTGCCAGCAGCCGGGGGGGACTAGCCAACAATGAGCAGTTCTTC. V usage is TRBV5-4 and J usage is TRBJ2-1; 9 bases match TRBD2. This CDR3 region has 15 residues. Germline V gene lookup returns CDR1 SGHNT and CDR2 YYREEE (reference sequence). Trimming removed 4 bases from V and 5 bases from J; junction bases left unmatched: 7.

The V and J genes are TRBV11-3 and TRBJ2-2, with D possibly being TRBD2 (6 bases). CDR3 length: 15 amino acids. With 1 base removed from V and 4 bases from J, the gap between germline ends came to 10 bases. Germline CDR1 and CDR2: SGHNT and YENEEA. The CDR3 region has the DNA TGTGCCAGCAGCTTAGGCGGTAGCGGCACCGGGGAGCTGTTTTTT. Residues: CASSLGGSGTGELFF.

This clone is a singleton in its sample. V usage is TRBV10-3 and J usage is TRBJ1-4; unclear D gene. CDR1 and CDR2 (germline): ENHRY, SYGVKD. V dropped 2 bases and J dropped 3 bases, with 10 bases sitting between them. The CDR3 totals 15 residues. The CDR3 here is CAISESQASNEKLFF. DNA for the CDR3: TGTGCCATCAGTGAGAGTCAGGCTTCTAATGAAAAACTGTTTTTT.

This clone was picked up one time. This chain joins TRBV27 and TRBJ1-6, with a tentative D call TRBD1 (6 bases). CDR1 MNHEY and CDR2 SMNVEV come from the germline V gene (reference sequence). Trimming stripped 3 bases from V and 9 bases from J, with 15 bases between. The CDR3 has 15 residues. CDR3 bases: TGTGCCAGCAGTTTTAGGGGGGGATTTGGTTCACCCCTCCACTTT. This gives the protein CASSFRGGFGSPLHF.

V is TRBV9 and J is TRBJ1-3; D is uncertain. The CDR3 length is 16 residues. Trimming stripped 4 bases from V and 1 base from J, with 15 bases between. The V gene's germline CDR1 is SGDLS and CDR2 YYNGEE. The CDR3 loop is CASSSGVVDSGNTIYF. CDR3 bases: TGTGCCAGCAGCTCCGGGGTCGTCGATTCTGGAAACACCATATATTTT.

This rearrangement joins TRBV21-1 to TRBJ1-2; no DNA check was done on the table's D call, TRBD1. TRBV21-1 is a listed pseudogene. This CDR3 has 14 amino acids. The CDR3 loop reads CASSARDREDGYTF. CDR3 sequence (DNA): TGTGCCAGCAGCGCCAGGGACAGGGAGGATGGCTACACCTTC.

The J gene is TRBJ1-2, the V gene TRBV27, with a weak D call TRBD1 (5 bases). Germline loops: CDR1 MNHEY, CDR2 SMNVEV (reference sequence). This CDR3 contains 15 residues. Trimming cost V 5 bases and J 10 bases, with 23 bases left between them. Here the CDR3 reads CASSPGMTLGRPYTF. The CDR3 coding sequence is TGTGCCAGCAGTCCGGGCATGACGCTGGGGCGTCCCTACACCTTC.

The chain joins TRBV28 to TRBJ1-5, with TRBD1 as a possible D gene (6 bases). Germline CDR1 and CDR2: MDHEN and SYDVKM. This CDR3 is built from 20 residues. Trimming removed 5 bases from V and 3 bases from J, with 29 bases in between. DNA of the CDR3: TGTGCCAGCAGTGTCACCCCAGGGGCGGGAGGGGCTCTGCTCAATCAGCCCCAGCATTTT. This encodes CASSVTPGAGGALLNQPQHF.

The chain carries TRBV27 and TRBJ2-7, with TRBD2 as a possible D gene (5 bases). Per the germline V gene, CDR1 is MNHEY and CDR2 is SMNVEV (reference sequence). CDR3 length: 14 amino acids. V was trimmed by 3 bases and J by 2 bases, leaving 11 bases between them. CDR3 sequence (DNA): TGTGCCAGCAGTTTTACGGCGGGCCCCTACGAGCAGTACTTC. This gives the protein CASSFTAGPYEQYF.

The chain joins TRBV6-2 or TRBV6-3 to TRBJ1-5, with D hard to call. Trimming left V 0 bases short and J 5 bases short, with 11 bases between. The CDR3 loop spans 15 amino acids. Germline CDR1 MNHEY, CDR2 SVGEGT. The DNA for the CDR3 is TGTGCCAGCAGTTACTCGCGTTACGGGGATCAGCCCCAGCATTTT. Translated, it gives CASSYSRYGDQPQHF.

In its sample, this clone was seen once. In DNA, the CDR3 is TGTGCCAGCAGTTCCGGGACTAGCGGGTTTGTTGAGCAGTACTTC. As protein: CASSSGTSGFVEQYF. This chain joins TRBV5-4 and TRBJ2-7; 12 bases align to TRBD2. The CDR3 totals 15 residues. Trimming removed 5 bases from V and 7 bases from J; junction bases left unmatched: 10. Germline CDR1 reads SGHNT; CDR2 reads YYREEE (reference sequence).